Below, 15 T cell receptor beta chains from the same sample are listed, as sequenced in a study of T cell changes during pregnancy in multiple sclerosis. This table comes from immunoSEQ multiplex PCR, and its TCRdb copy is limited to in-frame clones, with some not included. The sample lists 65,000 to 75,000 clones, just under 95% occurring once. The sequencing here drew on peripheral blood, taken after pregnancy. The receptors originated from a female donor in good health, enrolled as a control in a pregnancy study.

The count of this clone is one. The V call is TRBV15, the J call TRBJ2-7; 10 bases agree with TRBD1. Trimming removed 1 base from V and 6 bases from J; junction bases left unmatched: 9. The CDR3 is 16 residues long. Germline V gene sequence: CDR1 LNHNV, CDR2 YYDKDF (reference sequence). This chain's CDR3 is CATSRGRGTGASEQYF. CDR3 DNA sequence: TGTGCCACCAGCAGAGGGCGAGGGACAGGGGCTTCCGAGCAGTACTTC.

The chain carries TRBV19 and TRBJ2-5; no reliable D call. The germline V gene encodes CDR1 LNHDA and CDR2 SQIVND (reference sequence). The ends were cut back, 5 bases at V and 0 bases at J, with 7 bases in the middle. The CDR3 runs 13 residues. This CDR3 is CASSFQYQETQYF. CDR3 nucleotides: TGTGCCAGTAGTTTCCAGTACCAAGAGACCCAGTACTTC.

V gene TRBV7-9 combines with J gene TRBJ1-6, with 7 bases aligning to TRBD1. The germline V gene has CDR1 SEHNR and CDR2 FQNEAQ (reference sequence). Trimming at V came to 3 bases and at J to 5 bases, leaving 4 bases not matched to a gene. CDR3 size: 15 residues. CDR3 sequence reads: CASSFHRGDNSPLHF. Here the CDR3 DNA reads TGTGCCAGCAGCTTCCACAGGGGTGATAATTCACCCCTCCACTTT.

The V call is TRBV11-2, the J call TRBJ1-6; D ambiguous. CDR3 length: 15 amino acids. Trimming cost V 3 bases and J 5 bases, with 11 bases left between them. Germline V lookup: CDR1 SGHAT, CDR2 FQNNGV. CDR3 residues: CASSFVNRNNSPLHF. The CDR3 bases are TGTGCCAGCAGCTTCGTCAACAGAAATAATTCACCCCTCCACTTT.

The V call is TRBV14, the J call TRBJ1-4; 10 bases match TRBD1. Germline lookup yields CDR1 SGHDN and CDR2 FVKESK. V lost 4 bases, J lost 8 bases, and 7 bases stayed unmatched. This CDR3 spans 15 amino acids. DNA for the CDR3: TGTGCCAGCAGCCGCCCGGGACAGGGGAAGGAAAAACTGTTTTTT. This encodes CASSRPGQGKEKLFF.

This chain connects TRBV29-1 to TRBJ2-3, with 9 bases aligning to TRBD1. The CDR3 extends over 17 amino acids. The V gene end was trimmed by 0 bases and the J gene end by 4 bases; junction bases not matched to a gene: 11. CDR1 and CDR2 from the germline V gene are SQVTM and ANQGSEA. CDR3 in amino acids: CSVEDPIKDRGADTQYF. CDR3 nucleotide sequence: TGCAGCGTTGAAGATCCCATAAAGGACAGGGGCGCAGATACGCAGTATTTT.

V is TRBV5-1 and J is TRBJ2-3, with D tentatively TRBD2 (5 bases). Germline values: CDR1 SGHRS, CDR2 YFSETQ. This CDR3 region has 16 residues. Trimming took off 1 base at V and 2 bases at J, with 14 bases between the two ends. The DNA for the CDR3 is TGCGCCAGCAGCTTGCAGCCAGCGGAAAACACAGATACGCAGTATTTT. Its translation is CASSLQPAENTDTQYF.

The table lists this clone with a count of one. V gene TRBV5-1 combines with J gene TRBJ2-2; 9 nucleotides match TRBD2. Germline V gene data show CDR1 as SGHRS and CDR2 as YFSETQ. Trimming removed 5 bases from V and 3 bases from J; junction bases left unmatched: 8. The CDR3 is 16 residues long. CDR3 DNA sequence: TGCGCCAGCAGTAGGGTAGCGGGGGACGACACCGGGGAGCTGTTTTTT. Translation: CASSRVAGDDTGELFF.

The chain combines TRBV19 with TRBJ1-1, with a possible D match to TRBD1 (6 bases). This CDR3 has 13 residues. Germline V gene sequence: CDR1 LNHDA, CDR2 SQIVND (reference sequence). Trimming left V 2 bases short and J 5 bases short, with 9 bases between. The CDR3 sequence is CASSISGVTEAFF. As DNA, the CDR3 is TGTGCCAGTAGTATATCAGGGGTAACTGAAGCTTTCTTT.

The J gene is TRBJ1-1, the V gene TRBV28, with TRBD1 as a possible D gene (5 bases). The V end lost 11 bases, the J end lost 6 bases, and 25 bases lay between the germline ends. The CDR3 spans 15 residues. Germline loops: CDR1 MDHEN, CDR2 SYDVKM. The DNA of the CDR3 is TGTGCCTCCTACGGCACCTTGCAGGGCTTCCCTGAAGCTTTCTTT. Translated: CASYGTLQGFPEAFF. The whole variable domain, remainder taken from reference TRBV28 and TRBJ1-1, is DVKVTQSSRYLVKRTGEKVFLECVQDMDHENMFWYRQDPGLGLRLIYFSYDVKMKEKGDIPEGYSVSREKKERFSLILESASTNQTSMYLCASYGTLQGFPEAFFGQGTRLTVV.

This clone occurred a few times. This chain uses TRBV19 with TRBJ1-4; tentatively, D is TRBD1 (5 bases). V was pared by 3 bases and J by 8 bases, with 13 bases between. The CDR3 length is 14 residues. The germline CDR1 and CDR2 sequences are LNHDA and SQIVND (reference sequence). CDR3 in DNA: TGTGCCAGTAGTATTGGGGCAGGGCGGGAAAAACTGTTTTTT. As protein: CASSIGAGREKLFF.

The chain uses TRBV30 and TRBJ2-7; 7 bases are a match to TRBD1. CDR1 and CDR2 from the germline V gene are GTSNPN and SVGIG (reference sequence). CDR3 size: 15 residues. The J segment lost 0 bases and the V segment lost 4 bases, leaving 9 bases of the junction unmatched. In DNA, the CDR3 is TGTGCCTGGACCACGACGACAGGGTCCTCCTACGAGCAGTACTTC. It translates to CAWTTTTGSSYEQYF.

This clone was found a few times. The chain carries TRBV28 and TRBJ2-7; 8 positions match TRBD1. V was pared by 5 bases and J by 3 bases, with 9 bases of the junction left unmatched. Germline-derived CDR1 and CDR2 are MDHEN and SYDVKM. The CDR3 spans 15 residues. CDR3 nucleotides: TGTGCCAGCAGTGCAGGGGGCATTTTAGACTACGAGCAGTACTTC. This sequence encodes CASSAGGILDYEQYF.

This clone was seen once. This sequence joins TRBV19 and TRBJ2-1; TRBD2 agrees at 8 bases. The CDR3 has 15 residues. J lost 9 bases, V lost 3 bases, and 10 bases had no gene match. Germline CDR1 and CDR2: LNHDA and SQIVND (reference sequence). CDR3 coding DNA: TGTGCCAGTAGTATTAGCGGGGTGGGGGGTCGTGAGCAGTTCTTC. This encodes CASSISGVGGREQFF.

The chain employs TRBV25-1 and TRBJ1-4, with 8 bases fitting TRBD1. V lost 8 bases, J lost 13 bases, and 12 bases stayed unmatched. Looked up from germline, CDR1 is MGHDK and CDR2 is SYGVNS. The CDR3 totals 13 residues. The CDR3 reads CASPGQGTVVLFF. The CDR3, as DNA: TGTGCCAGCCCCGGACAGGGTACAGTTGTACTGTTTTTT.